The rows below give T cell receptor beta chains drawn from one sample of a study of shared clonotypes between healthy human individuals. The assay was immunoSEQ multiplex PCR, and TCRdb's table has in-frame clones only and misses some. The sample has around 2,000,000 clones; just under 95% are singletons. The sample taken for sequencing was naive CD8+ T cells sorted from blood. Source of these receptors: a young man in good health. CDR3s include the opening cysteine and the closing phenylalanine or tryptophan. Fields, in order: J gene, V gene, clone size, D gene, CDR3 DNA, CDR3 protein. The D gene is left open where the match is weak. Rows give clone size only sometimes, using once, few, many, or a class for an expanded clone.

TRBJ2-1,TRBV9,-,-,TGTGCCAGCAGCGTAGGCGGAGGGACGAATGAGCAGTTCTTC,CASSVGGGTNEQFF
TRBJ1-2,TRBV28,-,-,TGTGCCAGCAGCCCCCCCGGGGAGGGATTCTATGGCTACACCTTC,CASSPPGEGFYGYTF
TRBJ2-7,TRBV7-6,-,-,TGTGCCAGCAGCTCGGGTTCGGCCGAGCAGTACTTC,CASSSGSAEQYF
TRBJ2-7,TRBV19,once,-,TGTGCCAGTAGTCACCGGGGGCTGTACGAGCAGTACTTC,CASSHRGLYEQYF
TRBJ2-1,TRBV11-2,-,-,TGTGCCAGCAGCCCCAGGGTTCCGGGAGACAATGAGCAGTTCTTC,CASSPRVPGDNEQFF
TRBJ2-7,TRBV29-1,-,TRBD1,TGCAGCGTTGAACGGGACAGGGGCTACGAGCAGTACTTC,CSVERDRGYEQYF
TRBJ1-6,TRBV7-9,-,-,TGTGCCAGCAGCTCTGGAGTTTCACCCCTCCACTTT,CASSSGVSPLHF
TRBJ2-1,TRBV4-3,-,TRBD2,TGCGCCAGCAGCCAAGATGTACAGCGGGGGTACAATGAGCAGTTCTTC,CASSQDVQRGYNEQFF
TRBJ1-1,TRBV11-2,-,-,TGTGCCAGCAGCACCAACGGGGTTGAAGCTTTCTTT,CASSTNGVEAFF
TRBJ2-1,TRBV7-8,-,-,TGTGCCAGCAGCTTCTTCCAGGGGTTTGAGCAGTTCTTC,CASSFFQGFEQFF
TRBJ1-1,TRBV6-5,-,-,TGTGCCAGCAGCCCCGATCTGACCGAAATAGCTTTCTTT,CASSPDLTEIAFF
TRBJ2-1,TRBV6-1,-,-,TGTGCCAGCAGTGAAGCGAGGAGGGGGAGCTCCTACAATGAGCAGTTCTTC,CASSEARRGSSYNEQFF
TRBJ2-3,TRBV11-2,-,TRBD2,TGTGCCAGCAGCTCCTCCGGGGGGGCAGATACGCAGTATTTT,CASSSSGGADTQYF
TRBJ2-1,TRBV5-4,-,TRBD1,TGTGCCAGCAGCTTGGCCGGGACAGGGGACAATGAGCAGTTCTTC,CASSLAGTGDNEQFF
TRBJ2-1,TRBV11-2,-,TRBD2,TGTGCCAGCAGCTTTGGTCGCTTGGGACTAGCGGCCGGGGATGAGCAGTTCTTC,CASSFGRLGLAAGDEQFF
TRBJ2-1,TRBV7-6,-,TRBD2,TGTGCCAGCAGCTTATGGCTAGCGGGGAATTCCTACAATGAGCAGTTCTTC,CASSLWLAGNSYNEQFF
TRBJ2-5,TRBV6-5,-,-,TGTGCCAGCATAGAGTCGGGCGGGCTTGAGACCCAGTACTTC,CASIESGGLETQYF
TRBJ2-3,TRBV6-5,once,TRBD2,TGTGCCAGCAGTTGGTCTAGCGGGAGCGGTGATACGCAGTATTTT,CASSWSSGSGDTQYF
TRBJ2-1,TRBV5-1,-,TRBD1,TGCGCCAGCAGCATACCAACCGGGGACAGTGAGCAGTTCTTC,CASSIPTGDSEQFF
TRBJ2-2,TRBV6-5,-,TRBD2,TGTGCCAGCAGTTACTTTAGCGGGAGTGCCGGGGAGCTGTTTTTT,CASSYFSGSAGELFF
TRBJ2-7,TRBV27,-,-,TGTGCCACCAGCCCCTCCGGGGGGACACTGACCTACGAGCAGTACTTC,CATSPSGGTLTYEQYF
TRBJ1-2,TRBV7-9,-,-,TGTGCCAGCAGCTGGGACGCCCGTAACTATGGCTACACCTTC,CASSWDARNYGYTF
TRBJ1-2,TRBV7-9,-,-,TGTGCCAGCAGCCCAGACGGGGGGTATGGCTACACCTTC,CASSPDGGYGYTF
TRBJ2-3,TRBV5-6,once,TRBD1,TGTGCCAGCAGCTTTGGGACAGGGAGCACAGATACGCAGTATTTT,CASSFGTGSTDTQYF
TRBJ1-2,TRBV5-1,-,-,TGCGCCAGCAGCGGAGGGGCGCCTGGCTACACCTTC,CASSGGAPGYTF
TRBJ2-7,TRBV11-2,-,-,TGTGCCAGCGGACAGAGCCTTTACGAGCAGTACTTC,CASGQSLYEQYF